The 11 T cell receptor beta chains listed next were all sequenced from one sample in a study of blood T cell repertoires in COVID-19. The method was immunoSEQ multiplex PCR; TCRdb's version includes in-frame clones alone and lacks a portion of them. The data show roughly 210,000 clones, less than 90% seen once. Sequencing input: peripheral blood. These receptors all stem from a man aged 70-80 years with acute or convalescent COVID-19.

The chain uses TRBV10-3 and TRBJ2-7, with TRBD1 identical over 8 bases. The CDR3 has 14 residues. Germline-derived CDR1 and CDR2 are ENHRY and SYGVKD. V shed 7 bases and J 6 bases; nucleotides not matched to a gene: 11. CDR3 loop: CAITPGGAVREQYF. The DNA for the CDR3 is TGTGCCATCACGCCAGGGGGCGCGGTCCGCGAGCAGTACTTC.

This chain links TRBV19 with TRBJ2-5; TRBD1 agrees at 10 bases. CDR3 length equals 15 residues. Germline CDR1 and CDR2: LNHDA and SQIVND (reference sequence). J gave up 1 base and V 3 bases, and 2 bases lay outside the gene matches. CDR3 coding DNA: TGTGCCAGTAGTATTGGACAGGGGGTCCAAGAGACCCAGTACTTC. The encoded protein is CASSIGQGVQETQYF.

The chain joins TRBV12-3 or TRBV12-4 to TRBJ2-5, with a tentative D call TRBD2 (6 bases). The CDR3 spans 12 residues. The V and J ends lost 7 bases and 4 bases respectively, with 10 bases between them. Here the CDR3 reads CASTDYPETQYF. The CDR3 bases are TGTGCCAGCACGGACTATCCAGAGACCCAGTACTTC.

This rearrangement joins TRBV5-8 to TRBJ1-1; perhaps TRBD1 as D (5 bases). Trimming left V 2 bases short and J 1 base short, with 6 bases between. CDR1 is SGHTS, CDR2 YDEGEE, per germline. The CDR3 sequence is 13 residues long. This CDR3 reads CASSLGANTEAFF. The CDR3 nucleotides are TGTGCCAGCAGCTTAGGGGCGAACACTGAAGCTTTCTTT.

This chain links TRBV10-3 with TRBJ2-5; TRBD1 matches 9 bases. Losses at the gene ends were 3 bases for V and 5 bases for J; bases not matched to a gene: 7. Germline V lookup: CDR1 ENHRY, CDR2 SYGVKD. This CDR3 has 15 amino acids. The CDR3 coding sequence is TGTGCCATCAGTGAAGGGACAGGGCCAACTGAGACCCAGTACTTC. Residues: CAISEGTGPTETQYF.

This clone was counted once. This chain links TRBV27 with TRBJ2-7, with TRBD2 identical over 13 bases. V was clipped by 5 bases and J by 0 bases; unmatched bases: 4. The CDR3 length is 16 residues. In germline, CDR1 is MNHEY, CDR2 SMNVEV (reference sequence). CDR3 amino acids: CASSGTSGTTSYEQYF. The CDR3 nucleotides are TGTGCCAGCAGTGGGACTAGCGGGACGACCTCCTACGAGCAGTACTTC.

This clone has more than one count but fewer than ten. The CDR3 sequence is CASSQTPDRLDEQYF. The CDR3 nucleotides read TGCGCCAGCAGCCAAACGCCCGACAGGTTGGACGAGCAGTACTTC. The V gene is TRBV4-1, the J gene TRBJ2-7; possible D gene TRBD1, 6 bases. Deletions cut 2 bases from V and 5 bases from J, with 16 bases between. The CDR3 sequence is 15 residues long. Germline V gene data show CDR1 as MGHRA and CDR2 as YSYEKL.

This clone was detected many times. The chain combines TRBV5-1 with TRBJ2-5, with 9 bases matching TRBD1. Germline V gives CDR1 SGHRS, CDR2 YFSETQ. The length of the CDR3 is 16 residues. With 2 bases clipped from V and 1 base from J, the junction kept 6 bases outside the gene matches. CDR3 amino acids: CASSFGDRATQETQYF. CDR3 coding DNA: TGCGCCAGCAGCTTCGGGGACAGGGCTACCCAAGAGACCCAGTACTTC.

The chain employs TRBV5-1 and TRBJ2-6; TRBD1 might be the D (6 bases). The CDR3 length is 16 residues. V lost 0 bases and J 4 bases, leaving 11 bases between the germline ends. Germline CDR1 and CDR2: SGHRS and YFSETQ. CDR3 in DNA: TGCGCCAGCAGCTTGGGAAGGGGGACCGGGGCCAACGTCCTGACTTTC. Protein sequence: CASSLGRGTGANVLTF.

This sequence joins TRBV5-1 and TRBJ1-2; a weak D match, TRBD1 (5 bases). Trimming shortened V by 4 bases and J by 5 bases, and 9 bases separated the two germline ends. CDR1 and CDR2 from the germline V gene are SGHRS and YFSETQ. This CDR3 is built from 12 residues. The CDR3 DNA is TGCGCCAGCAGCGAAGGGGTGTATGGCTACACCTTC. Protein sequence: CASSEGVYGYTF.

The chain links TRBV18 to TRBJ2-1; 15 bases fit TRBD2. J gave up 8 bases and V 2 bases, and 1 base lay outside the gene matches. The germline V gene has CDR1 KGHSH and CDR2 LQKENI. This CDR3 has 15 amino acids. DNA of the CDR3: TGTGCCAGCTCACCAGGGACTAGCGGGAGGCATGAGCAGTTCTTC. Its protein product is CASSPGTSGRHEQFF.